These 5 T cell receptor beta chains came from one sample sequenced in a study of CD8 T cells in Susac syndrome. The RNA input was 0.5 to 1 ug, and it was reverse transcribed with random hexamers. TCRdb reanalysed the immunoSEQ multiplex PCR reads using MiXCR and keeps one entry per CDR3 protein. The sample includes 200,000 or so distinct CDR3 sequences, nearly 95% of them seen just once. Sequenced: CD4+ T cells from PBMCs. All receptors derive from a human donor with multiple sclerosis.

The V call is TRBV29-1, the J call TRBJ2-7; 10 bases fit TRBD2. J lost 4 bases, V lost 4 bases, and 7 bases had no gene match. Per germline, CDR1 SQVTM and CDR2 ANQGSEA. The CDR3 covers 14 residues. CDR3 protein: CSVGSSSGGYEQYF. CDR3 DNA: TGCAGCGTTGGTTCGTCTAGCGGGGGTTACGAGCAGTACTTC.

This clonotype appeared once. This chain connects TRBV3-1 to TRBJ2-7; D is ambiguous. The CDR3 contains 13 residues. CDR1 is LGHDT and CDR2 is YNNKEL in the germline V gene (reference sequence). The V and J ends lost 0 bases and 6 bases respectively, with 9 bases between them. CDR3 in DNA: TGTGCCAGCAGCCAAGATAGACGGGCCGAGCAGTACTTC. Its translation: CASSQDRRAEQYF.

V and J are TRBV20-1 and TRBJ2-1; TRBD2 agrees at 12 bases. V lost 5 bases to trimming and J lost 5 bases; unmatched junction nucleotides: 10. The CDR3 has 16 amino acids. The germline CDR1 and CDR2 sequences are DFQATT and SNEGSKA (reference sequence). The CDR3 DNA reads TGCAGTGCTCCTCAGGCTAGCGGGAGGGAAGACAATGAGCAGTTCTTC. Translating it yields CSAPQASGREDNEQFF.

The CDR3 DNA follows: TGTGCCAGCAGCCAAAACCTCCCGCCGTTGGGCGAGCAGTACTTC. Protein product: CASSQNLPPLGEQYF. V gene TRBV14 combines with J gene TRBJ2-7; unclear D gene. This CDR3 spans 15 amino acids. Per the germline V gene, CDR1 is SGHDN and CDR2 is FVKESK. V lost 2 bases and J lost 6, with 17 bases in between.

This clonotype came up once. The chain links TRBV20-1 to TRBJ2-5; 9 bases fit TRBD2. Per germline, CDR1 DFQATT and CDR2 SNEGSKA (reference sequence). This CDR3 contains 16 residues. V lost 5 bases to trimming and J lost 2 bases; unmatched junction nucleotides: 12. CDR3 sequence reads: CSAGPIRLAVQETQYF. CDR3 in DNA: TGCAGTGCTGGGCCCATCAGACTAGCGGTACAAGAGACCCAGTACTTC.